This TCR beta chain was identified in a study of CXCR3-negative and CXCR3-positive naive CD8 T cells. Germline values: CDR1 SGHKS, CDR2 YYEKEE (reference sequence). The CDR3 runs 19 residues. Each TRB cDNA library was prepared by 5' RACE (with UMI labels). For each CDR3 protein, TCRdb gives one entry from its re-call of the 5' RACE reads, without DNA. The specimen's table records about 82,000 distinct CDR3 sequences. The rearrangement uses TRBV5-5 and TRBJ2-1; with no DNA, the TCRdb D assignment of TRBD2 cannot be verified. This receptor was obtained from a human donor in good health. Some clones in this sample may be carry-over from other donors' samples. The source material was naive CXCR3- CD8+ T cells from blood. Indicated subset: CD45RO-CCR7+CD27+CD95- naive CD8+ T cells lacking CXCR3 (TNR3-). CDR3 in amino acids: CASSLAPGLAEDTNNEQFF.